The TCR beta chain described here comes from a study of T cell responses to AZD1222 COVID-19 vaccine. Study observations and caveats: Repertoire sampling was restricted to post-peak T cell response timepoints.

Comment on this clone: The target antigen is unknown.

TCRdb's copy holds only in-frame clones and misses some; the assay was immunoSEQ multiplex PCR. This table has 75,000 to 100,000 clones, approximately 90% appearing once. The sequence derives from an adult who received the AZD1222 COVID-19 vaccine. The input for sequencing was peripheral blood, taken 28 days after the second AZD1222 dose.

This CDR3 is CASSPFTGTNSYNEQFF. Here the CDR3 DNA reads TGTGCCAGCAGTCCGTTCACCGGGACTAATTCCTACAATGAGCAGTTCTTC. The chain has TRBV4-2 and TRBJ2-1; TRBD2 aligns across 7 bases. CDR3 length: 17 residues. Germline V gene lookup returns CDR1 LGHNA and CDR2 YNFKEQ. V was pared by 6 bases and J by 1 base, with 12 bases of the junction left unmatched.